What follows are 6 T cell receptor beta chains derived from one specimen sequenced in a study of cytomegalovirus exposure and HLA in healthy donors. With 60 Vbeta and 13 Jbeta primers, the PCR was carried out. Generated by immunoSEQ multiplex PCR, the TCRdb table keeps only in-frame clones and is missing some. The sample has about 150,000 clones; just under 75% are singletons. Sequenced input: PBMCs. These receptors were taken from a woman aged 18-29 years in good health and CMV-seronegative.

This clone was observed a handful of times. V and J are TRBV6-5 and TRBJ1-1, with 7 bases lining up with TRBD1. Unmatched junction bases numbered 2, after V lost 6 bases and J lost 1 base. Germline V CDR1 and CDR2: MNHEY, SVGAGI. The CDR3 extends over 13 amino acids. CDR3 in amino acids: CASSYRGNTEAFF. The CDR3 DNA follows: TGTGCCAGCAGCTACAGGGGGAACACTGAAGCTTTCTTT.

J is TRBJ1-2 and V is TRBV5-1; TRBD1 agrees at 12 bases. The trim removed 7 bases at V and 0 bases at J, leaving 10 bases unmatched. Germline assignment: CDR1 SGHRS and CDR2 YFSETQ. The CDR3 contains 17 residues. The DNA of the CDR3 is TGCGCCAGCTCCCACCGGGACAGGGGGCTTCCTAACTATGGCTACACCTTC. It translates to CASSHRDRGLPNYGYTF.

The chain is built from TRBV7-9 and TRBJ2-1, with TRBD1 matching over 7 bases. After removal of 5 bases from V and 6 bases from J, the junction contained 7 bases not matched to a gene. The CDR3 is made up of 14 amino acids. Looked up from germline, CDR1 is SEHNR and CDR2 is FQNEAQ (reference sequence). Here the CDR3 DNA reads TGTGCCAGCAGCCCAGGGGGACGCATCAATGAGCAGTTCTTC. Amino acid sequence: CASSPGGRINEQFF.

This clone has a single count. V gene TRBV23-1 combines with J gene TRBJ1-4; D remains unclear. TRBV23-1 is given ORF status, its function remaining uncertain. There are 11 residues in the CDR3. Trimming took off 0 bases at V and 12 bases at J, with 5 bases between the two ends. The CDR3 sequence: CASSQSSQLFF. In DNA form, the CDR3 reads TGCGCCAGCAGTCAATCGAGTCAACTGTTTTTT.

The rearrangement uses TRBV28 and TRBJ2-1; 7 nucleotides line up with TRBD1. With 8 bases clipped from V and 5 bases from J, the junction kept 6 bases outside the gene matches. The germline V gene encodes CDR1 MDHEN and CDR2 SYDVKM. This CDR3 is 13 amino acids long. The DNA of the CDR3 is TGTGCCAGCCACGGGACAGCCGACAATGAGCAGTTCTTC. Amino acids: CASHGTADNEQFF.

The rearrangement joins TRBV2 to TRBJ2-1; TRBD2 matches at 15 bases. CDR1 and CDR2 from the germline V gene are SNHLY and FYNNEI. CDR3 size: 16 residues. J gave up 8 bases and V 2 bases, and 4 bases lay outside the gene matches. The CDR3 DNA reads as TGTGCCAGCAGTGAATGGGGACTAGCGGGAGGCGATGAGCAGTTCTTC. This encodes CASSEWGLAGGDEQFF.